This T cell receptor (beta chain) was captured by sequencing in a study of identical twins. The sample holds a few counts of this clonotype. One entry per CDR3 protein results from TCRdb running MiXCR on the 5' RACE reads. Among 640,000 or so distinct CDR3 sequences listed, around 6.1% were seen once. CDR1 and CDR2 from the germline V gene are SQVTM and ANQGSEA. The CDR3 has 18 residues. V dropped 6 bases and J dropped 1 base, with 27 bases sitting between them. Sequencing input: naive T cells sorted from blood. The rearrangement uses TRBV29-1 and TRBJ1-1; D is uncertain. This clonotype was obtained from a man between 18 and 35 years old in good health. The DNA for the CDR3 is TGCAGCGTAGCCCCCCCTTCCGGTAGACACCCCGGGAACACTGAAGCTTTCTTT. This codes for CSVAPPSGRHPGNTEAFF.